This TCR beta chain originates from a study of shared clonotypes between healthy human individuals. In germline, CDR1 is MDHEN, CDR2 SYDVKM. The CDR3 runs 12 residues. V was clipped by 7 bases and J by 6 bases, with 12 bases between them. 300 ng DNA, 30,000 or so T cell genomes, went into unsorted PBMC replicate PCRs. In the original processing: ImmunoSEQ supplied junction-only sequences lacking quality scores, so filtering was different. Profiled with immunoSEQ multiplex PCR; TCRdb holds only in-frame clones, not every one. That table furnishes V, J and clone size, whereas the DNA furnished D and trimming. The data contain about 480,000 clones, 79% of them singletons. Each of the donors was a healthy adult who was HIV-negative and had not had a recent acute infection or vaccination.

The sequenced material came from PBMCs. The V and J genes are TRBV28 and TRBJ1-2; D gene unclear. The clonotype comes from a woman aged 40 to 55 in good health. Some clones in this sample may be carry-over from other donors' samples. CDR3 sequence: CASMSPRDGYTF. As DNA, the CDR3 is TGTGCCAGCATGTCCCCGCGGGATGGCTACACCTTC.